This is a list of T cell receptor beta chains from one sample in a study of T cells in Graves' hyperthyroidism and ophthalmopathy. MiXCR was run by TCRdb on the multiplex PCR reads, yielding one entry per CDR3 protein. Altogether about 590,000 distinct CDR3 sequences are present, approximately 15% being singletons, with the ten largest covering around 7.8%. Sequenced input: blood. Receptors originate from a woman aged 25 to 45 with Graves' hyperthyroidism. Each CDR3 is given with its conserved first and last residue. Fields, in order: J gene, V gene, CDR3 length, CDR3 protein.

j_gene: TRBJ2-3
v_gene: TRBV6-1
len: 15
CDR3aa: CASSRRGGLTDTQYF

j_gene: TRBJ2-5
v_gene: TRBV30
len: 12
CDR3aa: CAWSGGLETQYF

j_gene: TRBJ1-2
v_gene: TRBV27
len: 13
CDR3aa: CASGQGLNYGYTF

j_gene: TRBJ2-3
v_gene: TRBV12-3/TRBV12-4
len: 18
CDR3aa: CASSLVRLAGGPGDTQYF

j_gene: TRBJ2-7
v_gene: TRBV6-2/TRBV6-3
len: 14
CDR3aa: CASTRPGLTYEQYF

j_gene: TRBJ2-4
v_gene: TRBV12-3/TRBV12-4
len: 15
CDR3aa: CATKSSRAAKNIQYF

j_gene: TRBJ2-1
v_gene: TRBV13
len: 12
CDR3aa: CASSSEGNEQFF

j_gene: TRBJ1-2
v_gene: TRBV20-1
len: 14
CDR3aa: CSASGLWKNYGYTF

j_gene: TRBJ2-6
v_gene: TRBV7-3
len: 14
CDR3aa: CASSSYPRANVLTF

j_gene: TRBJ2-7
v_gene: TRBV5-1
len: 13
CDR3aa: CASSPTSIHEQYF

j_gene: TRBJ2-5
v_gene: TRBV6-5
len: 10
CDR3aa: CASSYLTQYF

j_gene: TRBJ2-7
v_gene: TRBV5-5
len: 15
CDR3aa: CASSSTEGQPYEQYF

j_gene: TRBJ1-6
v_gene: TRBV18
len: 14
CDR3aa: CASSPRDGFGPLHF

j_gene: TRBJ1-4
v_gene: TRBV20-1
len: 13
CDR3aa: CSAPDRATEKLFF

j_gene: TRBJ2-3
v_gene: TRBV20-1
len: 15
CDR3aa: CSARSLAGELDTQYF

j_gene: TRBJ1-5
v_gene: TRBV2
len: 16
CDR3aa: CASSELSQGERQPQHF

j_gene: TRBJ2-1
v_gene: TRBV12-3/TRBV12-4
len: 16
CDR3aa: CASSDPRLAGAGEQFF

j_gene: TRBJ2-3
v_gene: TRBV7-6
len: 15
CDR3aa: CASSLSRGYTDTQYF

j_gene: TRBJ1-1
v_gene: TRBV18
len: 13
CDR3aa: CASSPSGFTEAFF

j_gene: TRBJ2-7
v_gene: TRBV7-9
len: 17
CDR3aa: CASSHAGVGGPSYEQYF

j_gene: TRBJ2-1
v_gene: TRBV6-5
len: 15
CDR3aa: CASSYSAGDYNEQFF

j_gene: TRBJ2-7
v_gene: TRBV28
len: 14
CDR3aa: CASSIGTFSYEQYF

j_gene: TRBJ2-7
v_gene: TRBV5-6
len: 14
CDR3aa: CASSFGPFSYEQYF

j_gene: TRBJ2-2
v_gene: TRBV24-1
len: 16
CDR3aa: CATSAISGMGTGELFF

j_gene: TRBJ2-7
v_gene: TRBV13
len: 14
CDR3aa: CASSSPQGAQEQYF

j_gene: TRBJ1-1
v_gene: TRBV30
len: 15
CDR3aa: CAFRSQGGLNTEAFF

j_gene: TRBJ1-1
v_gene: TRBV20-1
len: 17
CDR3aa: CSARGPGPLVGGTEAFF

j_gene: TRBJ2-1
v_gene: TRBV27
len: 14
CDR3aa: CASSQFSSYNEQFF

j_gene: TRBJ2-1
v_gene: TRBV10-1
len: 14
CDR3aa: CASSVDSIPNEQFF

j_gene: TRBJ2-7
v_gene: TRBV7-9
len: 16
CDR3aa: CASSPRLAATSYEQYF

j_gene: TRBJ1-3
v_gene: TRBV9
len: 14
CDR3aa: CASSPTLGSDTIYF

j_gene: TRBJ2-5
v_gene: TRBV12-3/TRBV12-4
len: 16
CDR3aa: CASRTVEPGAGETQYF

j_gene: TRBJ1-6
v_gene: TRBV20-1
len: 15
CDR3aa: CSAFNPGPRDSPLHF

j_gene: TRBJ2-1
v_gene: TRBV7-2
len: 12
CDR3aa: CASSFTRTEQFF

j_gene: TRBJ1-1
v_gene: TRBV4-2
len: 16
CDR3aa: CASSQELRAQNTEAFF

j_gene: TRBJ1-5
v_gene: TRBV12-3/TRBV12-4
len: 17
CDR3aa: CASSGGKGRASNQPQHF